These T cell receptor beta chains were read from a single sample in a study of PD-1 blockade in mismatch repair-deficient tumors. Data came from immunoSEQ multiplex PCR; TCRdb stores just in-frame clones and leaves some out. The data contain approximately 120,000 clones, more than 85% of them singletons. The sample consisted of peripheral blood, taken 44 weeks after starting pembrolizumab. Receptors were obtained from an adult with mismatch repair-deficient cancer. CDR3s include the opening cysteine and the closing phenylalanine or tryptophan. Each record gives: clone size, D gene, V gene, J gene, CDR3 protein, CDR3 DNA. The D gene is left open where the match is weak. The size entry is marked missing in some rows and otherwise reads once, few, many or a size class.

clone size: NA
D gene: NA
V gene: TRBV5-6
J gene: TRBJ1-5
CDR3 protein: CASSPAPNQPQHF
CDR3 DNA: TGTGCCAGCAGCCCCGCGCCTAATCAGCCCCAGCATTTT

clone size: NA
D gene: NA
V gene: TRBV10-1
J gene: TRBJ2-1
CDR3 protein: CASRSYRGSYNEQFF
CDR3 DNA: TGCGCCAGCAGATCCTACCGTGGCTCCTACAATGAGCAGTTCTTC

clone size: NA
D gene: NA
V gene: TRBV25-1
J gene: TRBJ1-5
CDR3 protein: CASTEWGNNQPQHF
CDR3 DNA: TGTGCCAGCACCGAATGGGGGAACAATCAGCCCCAGCATTTT

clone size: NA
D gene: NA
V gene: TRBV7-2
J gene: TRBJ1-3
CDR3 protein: CASSLVGGARGGGNTIYF
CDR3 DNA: TGTGCCAGCAGCTTAGTGGGTGGGGCCAGGGGAGGTGGAAACACCATATATTTT

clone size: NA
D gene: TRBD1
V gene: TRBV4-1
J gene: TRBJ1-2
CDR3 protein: CASSQVGFGTVSNYGYTF
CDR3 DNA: TGCGCCAGCAGCCAAGTGGGTTTTGGGACAGTGTCTAACTATGGCTACACCTTC

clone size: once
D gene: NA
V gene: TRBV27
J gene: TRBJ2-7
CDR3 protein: CASGLLGDEQYF
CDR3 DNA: TGTGCATCGGGGCTACTAGGGGACGAGCAGTACTTC

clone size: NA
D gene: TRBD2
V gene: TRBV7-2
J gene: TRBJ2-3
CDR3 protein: CASSLTSGNTDTQYF
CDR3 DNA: TGTGCCAGCAGCTTAACTAGCGGGAACACAGATACGCAGTATTTT

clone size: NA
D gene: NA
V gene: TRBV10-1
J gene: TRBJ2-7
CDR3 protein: CASSESRGSYEQYF
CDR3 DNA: TGCGCCAGCAGTGAGTCGCGCGGCTCCTACGAGCAGTACTTC

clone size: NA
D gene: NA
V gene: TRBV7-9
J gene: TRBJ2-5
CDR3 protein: CASSLGSVVAEQETQYF
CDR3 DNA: TGTGCCAGCAGCTTAGGATCAGTAGTAGCGGAACAAGAGACCCAGTACTTC

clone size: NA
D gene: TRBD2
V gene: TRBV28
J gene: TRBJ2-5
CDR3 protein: CASSRTSGRDGTQYF
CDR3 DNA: TGTGCCAGCAGTAGGACTAGCGGGAGGGATGGGACCCAGTACTTC

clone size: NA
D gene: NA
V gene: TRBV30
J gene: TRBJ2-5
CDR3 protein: CAWSVFETQYF
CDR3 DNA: TGTGCCTGGAGTGTATTCGAGACCCAGTACTTC

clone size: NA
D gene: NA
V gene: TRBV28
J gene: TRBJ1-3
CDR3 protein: CASSLYLGFSGNTIYF
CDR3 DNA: TGTGCCAGCAGTTTATATCTGGGCTTCTCTGGAAACACCATATATTTT

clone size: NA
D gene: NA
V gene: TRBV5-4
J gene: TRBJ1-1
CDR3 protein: CASSFRGKDTEAFF
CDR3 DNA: TGTGCCAGCAGCTTCCGGGGCAAGGACACTGAAGCTTTCTTT

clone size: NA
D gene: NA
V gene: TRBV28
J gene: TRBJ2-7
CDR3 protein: CASSFPGAYYEQYF
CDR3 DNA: TGTGCCAGCAGTTTCCCAGGGGCTTACTACGAGCAGTACTTC

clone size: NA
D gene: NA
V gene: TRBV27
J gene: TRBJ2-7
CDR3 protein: CASSPEATYEQYF
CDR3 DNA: TGTGCCAGCAGCCCCGAGGCTACCTACGAGCAGTACTTC

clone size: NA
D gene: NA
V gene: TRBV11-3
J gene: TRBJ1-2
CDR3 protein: CASSLRSDYGYTF
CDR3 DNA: TGTGCCAGCAGCTTAAGGAGTGACTATGGCTACACCTTC

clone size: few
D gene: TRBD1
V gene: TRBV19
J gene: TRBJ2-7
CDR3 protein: CASRGQTYEQYF
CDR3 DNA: TGTGCCAGTAGGGGACAGACCTACGAGCAGTACTTC